The rows below give T cell receptor beta chains drawn from one sample of a study of monozygotic twins with inflammatory bowel disease. Reprocessing the 5' RACE reads, TCRdb reports a single entry for every CDR3 protein and omits DNA. Seen in this sample are just over 300,000 distinct CDR3 sequences; the ten most common clones hold 5% to 6%. Material: blood. All receptors derive from a human donor with ulcerative colitis or Crohn's disease, or a healthy co-twin of an affected twin (not recorded which). Each CDR3 is given with its conserved first and last residue.

16,TRBV5-4,TRBJ2-4,CASSFQGLEAKNIQYF
15,TRBV7-9,TRBJ1-4,CASSSSGGSNEKLFF
13,TRBV2,TRBJ2-7,CASIKAGAYEQYF
16,TRBV28,TRBJ2-7,CASSSRKKTGAGEQYF
16,TRBV7-9,TRBJ2-5,CASSRMGHSTQETQYF
14,TRBV12-3/TRBV12-4,TRBJ2-7,CASSFQLSSYEQYF
15,TRBV29-1,TRBJ1-3,CSARKGTAPGNTIYF
15,TRBV15,TRBJ2-1,CATSRGGTGGNEQFF
16,TRBV9,TRBJ2-3,CASSASGGTSLGPQYF
15,TRBV5-1,TRBJ2-5,CASSAIKLSQETQYF
11,TRBV28,TRBJ1-1,CASTSRHGAFF
16,TRBV27,TRBJ2-1,CASSPLAQRTYNEQFF
13,TRBV2,TRBJ1-2,CASSTGDHYGYTF
15,TRBV5-1,TRBJ1-1,CASSLDGRMNTEAFF
17,TRBV18,TRBJ1-1,CASSPFFGQAQNTEAFF
14,TRBV14,TRBJ2-7,CASTITGQWNEQYF
15,TRBV7-2,TRBJ2-7,CASSLYGGRDYEQYF
16,TRBV6-1,TRBJ2-1,CASSPGGTPRSNEQFF
14,TRBV12-3/TRBV12-4,TRBJ1-6,CASTQDRDNSPLHF
17,TRBV18,TRBJ2-7,CASSQPGLQTVTYEQYF
12,TRBV28,TRBJ2-1,CASSFRGLLGVF
13,TRBV5-1,TRBJ2-1,CASSLSTSGEQFF
17,TRBV5-3,TRBJ1-1,CARSYLGTENMNTEAFF
15,TRBV29-1,TRBJ2-6,CSVGGVSSGANVLTF
15,TRBV5-1,TRBJ2-5,CASSVQGARQETQYF
16,TRBV6-5,TRBJ2-7,CASKVAGSGGIYEQYF
16,TRBV7-2,TRBJ2-2,CASSSSGGALTGELFF
15,TRBV18,TRBJ2-5,CASSPPTNLEGTQYF
17,TRBV15,TRBJ2-3,CATSIFLAGGRTDTQYF
19,TRBV10-1,TRBJ2-1,CASSGRGLAGISSYNEQFF
16,TRBV14,TRBJ1-1,CASSRLRGQSGTEAFF
12,TRBV19,TRBJ2-5,CASSLTQETQHF